The text below deals with one TCR beta chain. Its antigen is not identified. In germline, CDR1 is SQVTM, CDR2 ANQGSEA. Deletions cut 2 bases from V and 6 bases from J, with 17 bases between. This CDR3 contains 15 residues. These data are taken from a study of cytomegalovirus exposure and HLA in healthy donors. Findings and limits, study-wide: Productive rates of about 87% or about 30% were seen for most TCR beta V segments in an earlier analysis. The later analysis indicated that the majority of CMV-associated TCR beta chains appeared HLA-restricted. In vitro confirmation showed a few CMV-associated chains to be CMV antigen specific.

Amplification used 60 Vbeta primers and 13 Jbeta primers. The assay was immunoSEQ multiplex PCR, and TCRdb's table has in-frame clones only and misses some. Among some 100,000 clones, roughly 74% were seen once, and the ten largest hold approximately 14%. Sequencing was performed on PBMCs. The chain combines TRBV29-1 with TRBJ2-1, with D possibly matching TRBD2 (6 bases). The clonotype comes from a woman in her sixties or seventies in good health and CMV-seropositive. The CDR3 loop is CSVEKEGRMGNEQFF. The CDR3 nucleotides are TGCAGCGTTGAAAAGGAGGGGAGAATGGGCAATGAGCAGTTCTTC.